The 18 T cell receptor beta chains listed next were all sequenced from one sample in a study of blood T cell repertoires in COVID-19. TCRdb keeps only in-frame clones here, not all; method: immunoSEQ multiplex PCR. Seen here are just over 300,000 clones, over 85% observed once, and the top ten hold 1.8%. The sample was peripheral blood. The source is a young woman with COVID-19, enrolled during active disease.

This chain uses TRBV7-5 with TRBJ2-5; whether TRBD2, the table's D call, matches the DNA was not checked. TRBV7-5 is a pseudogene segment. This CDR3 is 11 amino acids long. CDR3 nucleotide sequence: TGTGCCAGTCGACTAAGGGAGACCCAGTACTTC. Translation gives CASRLRETQYF.

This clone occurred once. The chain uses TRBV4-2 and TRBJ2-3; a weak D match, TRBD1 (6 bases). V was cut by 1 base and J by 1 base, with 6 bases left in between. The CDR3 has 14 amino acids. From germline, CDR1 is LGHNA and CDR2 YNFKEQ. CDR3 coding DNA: TGTGCCAGCAGCCAAGGGACAGGCACAGATACGCAGTATTTT. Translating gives CASSQGTGTDTQYF.

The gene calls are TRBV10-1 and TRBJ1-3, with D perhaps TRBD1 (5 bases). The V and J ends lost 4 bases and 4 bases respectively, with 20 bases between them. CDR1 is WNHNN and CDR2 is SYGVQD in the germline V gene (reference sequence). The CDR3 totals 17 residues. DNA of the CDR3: TGCGCCAGCAGTGCCGGGACTACCTCTACCCTGGGAAACACCATATATTTT. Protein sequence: CASSAGTTSTLGNTIYF.

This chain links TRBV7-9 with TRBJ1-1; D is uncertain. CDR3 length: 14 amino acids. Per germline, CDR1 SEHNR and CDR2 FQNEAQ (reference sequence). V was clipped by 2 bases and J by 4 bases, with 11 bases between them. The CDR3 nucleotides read TGTGCCAGCAGCTTACGTCAGGTTGGCACTGAAGCTTTCTTT. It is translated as CASSLRQVGTEAFF.

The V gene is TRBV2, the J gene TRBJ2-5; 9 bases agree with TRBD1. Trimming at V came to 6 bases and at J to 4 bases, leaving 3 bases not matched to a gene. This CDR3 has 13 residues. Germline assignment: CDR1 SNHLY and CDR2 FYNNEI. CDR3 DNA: TGTGCCAGCAGCCAGGACAGGGGAGAGACCCAGTACTTC. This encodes CASSQDRGETQYF.

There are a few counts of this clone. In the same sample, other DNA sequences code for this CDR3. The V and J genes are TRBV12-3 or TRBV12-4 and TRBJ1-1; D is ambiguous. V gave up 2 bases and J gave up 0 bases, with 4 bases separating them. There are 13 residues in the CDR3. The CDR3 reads CASSLSVNTEAFF. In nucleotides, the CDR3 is TGTGCCAGCAGTTTATCAGTGAACACTGAAGCTTTCTTT.

CDR3 region: CASSEGSSGLEAFF. The CDR3 DNA reads as TGTGCCAGCTCAGAGGGCAGTAGCGGCCTTGAAGCTTTCTTT. The chain employs TRBV18 and TRBJ1-1; D is ambiguous. In germline, CDR1 is KGHSH, CDR2 LQKENI. V lost 5 bases to trimming and J lost 7 bases, with 17 bases between them. The CDR3 spans 14 residues.

CDR3 sequence (DNA): TGTGCCAGCAGCTCACGGGTGGGGGCTGCTGGGGCCAACGTCCTGACTTTC. Translation: CASSSRVGAAGANVLTF. The V gene is TRBV13, the J gene TRBJ2-6; tentative D call: TRBD1 (6 bases). The germline gives CDR1 PRHDT, CDR2 FYEKMQ (reference sequence). V shed 4 bases and J shed 2 bases, with 15 bases lying between them. CDR3 length: 17 amino acids.

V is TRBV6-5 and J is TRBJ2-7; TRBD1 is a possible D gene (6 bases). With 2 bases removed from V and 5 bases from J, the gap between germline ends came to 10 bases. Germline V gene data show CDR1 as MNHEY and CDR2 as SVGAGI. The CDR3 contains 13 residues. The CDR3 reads CASSYRTENEQYF. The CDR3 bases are TGTGCCAGCAGTTACCGGACAGAGAACGAGCAGTACTTC.

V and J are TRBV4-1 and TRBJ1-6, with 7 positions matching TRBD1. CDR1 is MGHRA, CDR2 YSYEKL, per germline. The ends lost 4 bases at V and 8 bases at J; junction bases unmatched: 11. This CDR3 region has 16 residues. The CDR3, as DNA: TGCGCCAGCAGCCCCCAGGGGGGCAGCGTGTATTCACCCCTCCACTTT. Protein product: CASSPQGGSVYSPLHF.

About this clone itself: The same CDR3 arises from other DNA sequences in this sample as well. The CDR3 bases are TGTGCCAGCAGCCCAAACACAGATACGCAGTATTTT. It specifies CASSPNTDTQYF. The J gene is TRBJ2-3, the V gene TRBV5-4; no clear D. CDR1 is SGHNT, CDR2 YYREEE, per germline (reference sequence). V was trimmed by 4 bases and J by 2 bases, leaving 5 bases between them. The CDR3 runs 12 residues.

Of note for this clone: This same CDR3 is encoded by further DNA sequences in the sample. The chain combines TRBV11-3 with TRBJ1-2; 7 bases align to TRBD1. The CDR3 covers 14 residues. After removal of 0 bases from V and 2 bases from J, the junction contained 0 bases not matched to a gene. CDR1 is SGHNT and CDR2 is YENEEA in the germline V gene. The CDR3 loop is CASSLETGNYGYTF. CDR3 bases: TGTGCCAGCAGCTTAGAGACAGGGAACTATGGCTACACCTTC.

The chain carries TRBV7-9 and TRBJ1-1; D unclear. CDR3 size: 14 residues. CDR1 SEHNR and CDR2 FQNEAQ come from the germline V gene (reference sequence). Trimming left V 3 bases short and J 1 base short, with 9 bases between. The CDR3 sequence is CASSFPYTNTEAFF. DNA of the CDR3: TGTGCCAGCAGCTTCCCTTACACGAACACTGAAGCTTTCTTT.

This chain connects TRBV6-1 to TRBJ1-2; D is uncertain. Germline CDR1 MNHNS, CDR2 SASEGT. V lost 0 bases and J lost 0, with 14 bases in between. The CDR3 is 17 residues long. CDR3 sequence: CASSEALRVLPNYGYTF. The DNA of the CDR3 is TGTGCCAGCAGTGAAGCGCTACGAGTACTGCCTAACTATGGCTACACCTTC.

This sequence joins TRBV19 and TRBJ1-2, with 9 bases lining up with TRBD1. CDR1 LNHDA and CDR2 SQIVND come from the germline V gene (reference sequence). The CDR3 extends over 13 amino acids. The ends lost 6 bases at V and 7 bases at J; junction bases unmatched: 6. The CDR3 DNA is TGTGCCAGTAGAACAGGGGGCCCTCTTGGCTACACCTTC. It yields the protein CASRTGGPLGYTF.

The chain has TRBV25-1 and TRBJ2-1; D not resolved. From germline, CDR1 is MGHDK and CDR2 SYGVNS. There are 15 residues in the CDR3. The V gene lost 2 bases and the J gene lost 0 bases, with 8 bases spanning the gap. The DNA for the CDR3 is TGTGCCAGCAGTGAAGGGCAGAGCTCCTACAATGAGCAGTTCTTC. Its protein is CASSEGQSSYNEQFF.

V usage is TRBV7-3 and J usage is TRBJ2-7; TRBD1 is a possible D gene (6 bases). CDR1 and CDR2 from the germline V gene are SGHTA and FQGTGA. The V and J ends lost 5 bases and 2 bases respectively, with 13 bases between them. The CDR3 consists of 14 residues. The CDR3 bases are TGTGCCAGCAGCGCACAGGGTGGTCCCTACGAGCAGTACTTC. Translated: CASSAQGGPYEQYF.

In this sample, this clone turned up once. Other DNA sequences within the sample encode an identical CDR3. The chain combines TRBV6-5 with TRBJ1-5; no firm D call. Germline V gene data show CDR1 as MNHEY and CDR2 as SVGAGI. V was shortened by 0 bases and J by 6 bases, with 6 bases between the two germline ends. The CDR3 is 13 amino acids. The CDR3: CASSYSSGQPQHF. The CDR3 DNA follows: TGTGCCAGCAGTTACTCGAGCGGTCAGCCCCAGCATTTT.